One sample yielded the 28 T cell receptor beta chains listed below, sequenced in a study of identical twins. TCRdb reanalysed the 5' RACE reads using MiXCR and keeps one entry per CDR3 protein. The sample includes roughly 1.6 million distinct CDR3 sequences, roughly 35% of them seen just once. The material sequenced was cord blood. These TCRs come from a newborn girl in good health.

This clonotype was seen a few times. The chain couples TRBV7-9 to TRBJ2-1; D gene ambiguous. V was trimmed by 4 bases and J by 4 bases, leaving 23 bases between them. From germline, CDR1 is SEHNR and CDR2 FQNEAQ (reference sequence). This CDR3 region has 18 residues. The CDR3 sequence is CASSSPAFAGTLYNEQFF. The CDR3 DNA is TGTGCCAGCAGCTCCCCGGCATTCGCCGGCACCCTATACAATGAGCAGTTCTTC.

This clonotype occurred a few times. V and J are TRBV5-5 and TRBJ2-5, with 9 bases identical to TRBD1. Germline V gives CDR1 SGHKS, CDR2 YYEKEE (reference sequence). Trimming at V came to 2 bases and at J to 0 bases, leaving 5 bases not matched to a gene. This CDR3 has 16 amino acids. In DNA, the CDR3 is TGTGCCAGCAGCTTAGGACAGGGGCGGTACCAAGAGACCCAGTACTTC. Its protein is CASSLGQGRYQETQYF. The full variable domain, with the rest looked up from reference TRBV5-5 and TRBJ2-5, is DAGVTQSPTHLIKTRGQQVTLRCSPISGHKSVSWYQQVLGQGPQFIFQYYEKEERGRGNFPDRFSARQFPNYSSELNVNALLLGDSALYLCASSLGQGRYQETQYFGPGTRLLVL.

The V gene is TRBV20-1, the J gene TRBJ2-7; D possibly corresponds to TRBD1 (6 bases). V shed 1 base and J shed 2 bases, with 12 bases lying between them. There are 14 residues in the CDR3. Germline V lookup: CDR1 DFQATT, CDR2 SNEGSKA (reference sequence). This CDR3 reads CSARAPQGPYEQYF. Written as DNA, the CDR3 is TGCAGTGCTAGAGCTCCACAGGGCCCCTACGAGCAGTACTTC.

The chain recombines TRBV4-2 with TRBJ2-3, with 7 bases lining up with TRBD1. The J segment lost 0 bases and the V segment lost 2 bases, leaving 5 bases of the junction unmatched. CDR1 and CDR2 from the germline V gene are LGHNA and YNFKEQ. The CDR3 loop spans 16 amino acids. The CDR3 bases are TGTGCCAGCAGCCAAATTCGACAGGGAAGCACAGATACGCAGTATTTT. It translates to CASSQIRQGSTDTQYF.

This sequence joins TRBV7-2 and TRBJ2-7, with D tentatively TRBD1 (5 bases). Germline lookup yields CDR1 SGHTA and CDR2 FQGNSA. The CDR3 is made up of 15 amino acids. V was clipped by 1 base and J by 3 bases, with 13 bases between them. This CDR3 is CASSLGGLNDYEQYF. CDR3 nucleotide sequence: TGTGCCAGCAGCTTAGGGGGCCTTAACGACTACGAGCAGTACTTC.

The chain uses TRBV14 and TRBJ2-7; 7 nucleotides line up with TRBD2. The trim removed 4 bases at V and 2 bases at J, leaving 14 bases unmatched. This CDR3 contains 17 residues. Per the germline V gene, CDR1 is SGHDN and CDR2 is FVKESK. CDR3 in DNA: TGTGCCAGCAGCCCTATTCCCCTAGCGGTTCAAACCTACGAGCAGTACTTC. Encoded protein: CASSPIPLAVQTYEQYF. The full variable domain, its missing parts supplied by reference TRBV14 and TRBJ2-7, is EAGVTQFPSHSVIEKGQTVTLRCDPISGHDNLYWYRRVMGKEIKFLLHFVKESKQDESGMPNNRFLAERTGGTYSTLKVQPAELEDSGVYFCASSPIPLAVQTYEQYFGPGTRLTVT.

This clonotype was found a few times. The chain couples TRBV4-1 to TRBJ1-2; D is perhaps TRBD1 (5 bases). This CDR3 comprises 16 residues. The germline V gene has CDR1 MGHRA and CDR2 YSYEKL. Trimming cost V 0 bases and J 1 base, with 12 bases left between them. The CDR3 coding sequence is TGCGCCAGCAGCCAAGACCGCAGGGCGGGTAACTATGGCTACACCTTC. Its protein is CASSQDRRAGNYGYTF.

This clonotype was counted at least ten times. The chain couples TRBV27 to TRBJ2-1; 7 nucleotides line up with TRBD2. Germline values: CDR1 MNHEY, CDR2 SMNVEV (reference sequence). V trimming: 6 bases; J trimming: 0 bases; junction bases outside the gene matches: 2. The CDR3 covers 14 residues. DNA of the CDR3: TGTGCCAGCAGAGGCGGGAGCTCCTACAATGAGCAGTTCTTC. Translation gives CASRGGSSYNEQFF.

This clonotype was counted between two and nine times. The chain recombines TRBV11-1 with TRBJ2-7, with D perhaps being TRBD1 or TRBD2 (6 bases each). CDR1 is SGHAT, CDR2 FQDESV, per germline (reference sequence). The CDR3 is made up of 14 amino acids. V lost 2 bases to trimming and J lost 4 bases, with 12 bases between them. CDR3 coding DNA: TGTGCCAGCAGCTTAAGGCGGGACAAATACGAGCAGTACTTC. Its protein is CASSLRRDKYEQYF.

In DNA, the CDR3 is TGCAGAGTAGAGACAGGGAGCTCCTACGAGCAGTACTTC. Translating it yields CRVETGSSYEQYF. The V call is TRBV20-1, the J call TRBJ2-7, with 7 positions matching TRBD1. The CDR3 covers 13 residues. Germline CDR1 reads DFQATT; CDR2 reads SNEGSKA (reference sequence).

A few counts support this clonotype. The chain couples TRBV27 to TRBJ2-1, with 8 nucleotides matching TRBD2. CDR3 length equals 17 residues. The germline V gene encodes CDR1 MNHEY and CDR2 SMNVEV (reference sequence). V trimming: 7 bases; J trimming: 1 base; junction bases outside the gene matches: 12. The CDR3 loop is CASTQESTGGSYNEQFF. The CDR3 DNA reads as TGTGCCAGCACCCAGGAGTCTACGGGGGGGTCCTACAATGAGCAGTTCTTC.

This clonotype was seen a handful of times. The genes are TRBV20-1 and TRBJ2-7; TRBD1 agrees at 7 bases. Looked up from germline, CDR1 is DFQATT and CDR2 is SNEGSKA (reference sequence). The ends lost 1 base at V and 2 bases at J; junction bases unmatched: 8. The CDR3 runs to 15 residues. In DNA form, the CDR3 reads TGCAGTGCTAGAGTTCTGGGAACAGGGGCCTACGAGCAGTACTTC. Translation gives CSARVLGTGAYEQYF.

A single count supports this clonotype. The CDR3 protein is CASSPPGTSGLNTGELFF. The CDR3, as DNA: TGTGCCAGCAGCCCCCCCGGGACTAGCGGACTCAACACCGGGGAGCTGTTTTTT. The chain carries TRBV7-9 and TRBJ2-2; 11 bases fit TRBD2. Germline V gene lookup returns CDR1 SEHNR and CDR2 FQNEAQ (reference sequence). The CDR3 sequence is 18 residues long. Trimming took 5 bases from V and 2 from J; bases not matched to a gene: 10. The full variable domain, with the rest looked up from reference TRBV7-9 and TRBJ2-2, is DTGVSQNPRHKITKRGQNVTFRCDPISEHNRLYWYRQTLGQGPEFLTYFQNEAQLEKSRLLSDRFSAERPKGSFSTLEIQRTEQGDSAMYLCASSPPGTSGLNTGELFFGEGSRLTVL.

This clonotype occurred once. The genes are TRBV4-2 and TRBJ2-7; D gene uncertain. V was pared by 0 bases and J by 3 bases, with 15 bases between. The germline CDR1 and CDR2 sequences are LGHNA and YNFKEQ. The CDR3 extends over 16 amino acids. CDR3: CASSQELRNGGYEQYF. CDR3 sequence (DNA): TGTGCCAGCAGCCAAGAATTGAGAAACGGCGGCTACGAGCAGTACTTC.

This clonotype was recorded a few times. This chain connects TRBV9 to TRBJ2-3; D unresolved. Germline CDR1 SGDLS, CDR2 YYNGEE. V was trimmed by 1 base and J by 2 bases, leaving 11 bases between them. This CDR3 is built from 15 residues. The CDR3 nucleotides are TGTGCCAGCAGCGTATCGAGAGGTGACACAGATACGCAGTATTTT. Translated, it gives CASSVSRGDTDTQYF.

A few counts support this clonotype. The chain recombines TRBV7-2 with TRBJ2-7; D may be TRBD2 (6 bases). The CDR3 length is 14 residues. CDR1 SGHTA and CDR2 FQGNSA come from the germline V gene. The V and J ends lost 6 bases and 0 bases respectively, with 12 bases between them. The CDR3 DNA reads TGTGCCAGCAGGATTGGCGGGAACTCCTACGAGCAGTACTTC. Translation: CASRIGGNSYEQYF. The whole variable domain, filled in from reference TRBV7-2 and TRBJ2-7, reads GAGVSQSPSNKVTEKGKDVELRCDPISGHTALYWYRQSLGQGLEFLIYFQGNSAPDKSGLPSDRFSAERTGGSVSTLTIQRTQQEDSAVYLCASRIGGNSYEQYFGPGTRLTVT.

The chain uses TRBV7-9 and TRBJ1-1, with D unresolved. The ends were cut back, 7 bases at V and 5 bases at J, with 11 bases in the middle. Per germline, CDR1 SEHNR and CDR2 FQNEAQ (reference sequence). The CDR3 runs to 12 residues. The CDR3 reads CASKGGKTEAFF. The CDR3, as DNA: TGTGCCAGCAAGGGAGGAAAAACTGAAGCTTTCTTT.

V and J are TRBV18 and TRBJ2-7; 7 bases are shared with TRBD2. This CDR3 has 16 residues. Germline V lookup: CDR1 KGHSH, CDR2 LQKENI. With V trimmed by 1 base and J by 3 bases, 9 bases remained unmatched. In DNA, the CDR3 is TGTGCCAGCTCACCACTTAATGGCGGGAGCTACTACGAGCAGTACTTC. Translation gives CASSPLNGGSYYEQYF.

DNA for the CDR3: TGCAGCGTTGAAGGGCTGACAACGAACACTGAAGCTTTCTTT. Residues: CSVEGLTTNTEAFF. This chain connects TRBV29-1 to TRBJ1-1; D remains ambiguous. The ends were cut back, 1 base at V and 1 base at J, with 10 bases in the middle. Germline assignment: CDR1 SQVTM and CDR2 ANQGSEA. CDR3 length equals 14 residues. Full variable domain (missing parts from reference TRBV29-1 and TRBJ1-1): SAVISQKPSRDICQRGTSLTIQCQVDSQVTMMFWYRQQPGQSLTLIATANQGSEATYESGFVIDKFPISRPNLTFSTLTVSNMSPEDSSIYLCSVEGLTTNTEAFFGQGTRLTVV.

The gene calls are TRBV24-1 and TRBJ2-1; the D gene is possibly TRBD1 (6 bases). Trimming stripped 1 base from V and 7 bases from J, with 19 bases between. This CDR3 has 17 amino acids. The V gene's germline CDR1 is KGHDR and CDR2 SFDVKD. DNA of the CDR3: TGTGCCACCAGTGATTTTACACAGGGAATTAAGTCTAATGAGCAGTTCTTC. Translation gives CATSDFTQGIKSNEQFF.

This clonotype has a handful of counts. The chain is built from TRBV7-8 and TRBJ2-4; weak D call: TRBD2 (5 bases). V was cut by 2 bases and J by 13 bases, with 15 bases left in between. Germline V gene sequence: CDR1 SGHVS, CDR2 FQNEAQ. This CDR3 contains 13 residues. The CDR3 sequence is CASSLYGLRSQYF. CDR3 bases: TGTGCCAGCAGCTTATATGGACTCCGGAGCCAGTACTTC.

This clonotype was found a few times. The CDR3 sequence: CSGGTSGRETQYF. CDR3 nucleotide sequence: TGCAGTGGAGGGACTAGCGGTAGAGAGACCCAGTACTTC. The chain uses TRBV20-1 and TRBJ2-7; 11 bases are shared with TRBD2. The closer fit of TRBJ2-5 to the DNA end suggests the J call may be wrong. The CDR3 totals 13 residues. Germline V CDR1 and CDR2: DFQATT, SNEGSKA (reference sequence).

This clonotype was observed a handful of times. The J gene is TRBJ2-3, the V gene TRBV27; D not resolved. Trimming removed 2 bases at V and 2 bases at J, with 14 bases between. CDR1 MNHEY and CDR2 SMNVEV come from the germline V gene (reference sequence). The CDR3 contains 16 residues. Written as DNA, the CDR3 is TGTGCCAGCAGTTTAGGACCCGATCACACCACAGATACGCAGTATTTT. It specifies CASSLGPDHTTDTQYF.

The chain is built from TRBV7-9 and TRBJ1-1, with D possibly TRBD1 on 5 matching bases. The CDR3 contains 17 residues. The V end was cut by 1 base, the J end by 1 base, with 16 bases between. The germline gives CDR1 SEHNR, CDR2 FQNEAQ (reference sequence). The CDR3 DNA reads as TGTGCCAGCAGCTTAGGGATTTGGGGGATTGAGAACACTGAAGCTTTCTTT. It yields the protein CASSLGIWGIENTEAFF.

V usage is TRBV24-1 and J usage is TRBJ2-7; D unclear. Germline-derived CDR1 and CDR2 are KGHDR and SFDVKD. V dropped 1 base and J dropped 6 bases, with 0 bases sitting between them. CDR3 length: 10 residues. The CDR3 here is CATSDFEQYF. In nucleotides, the CDR3 is TGTGCCACCAGTGATTTCGAGCAGTACTTC.

This clonotype was detected only a few times. The chain combines TRBV21-1 with TRBJ1-4; TRBD1, as called in the table, went unchecked against the DNA. TRBV21-1 has pseudogene status. There are 17 residues in the CDR3. The CDR3 spells CASRLIRAGTGDEKLFF. CDR3 DNA: TGTGCCAGCAGACTCATTCGGGCCGGGACAGGGGATGAAAAACTGTTTTTT.

This chain links TRBV10-3 with TRBJ2-4, with 8 bases that match TRBD2. This CDR3 region has 18 residues. V lost 4 bases, J lost 0 bases, and 11 bases stayed unmatched. Germline-derived CDR1 and CDR2 are ENHRY and SYGVKD. The DNA for the CDR3 is TGTGCCATCAGTGGGGAGCGGGAGTATTTCCTAGCCAAAAACATTCAGTACTTC. It yields the protein CAISGEREYFLAKNIQYF.

The chain combines TRBV10-3 with TRBJ2-7; 7 bases are a match to TRBD2. Germline V CDR1 and CDR2: ENHRY, SYGVKD. This CDR3 is built from 16 residues. J lost 0 bases, V lost 2 bases, and 7 bases had no gene match. CDR3 bases: TGTGCCATCAGTGAGCCTTTAGAGCGGGACTCCTACGAGCAGTACTTC. Protein: CAISEPLERDSYEQYF.